There are many counts of the clone carrying this TCR beta chain. Its antigen is still unknown. The source of the sample is a study of CD8+CD57+ T cells in acquired aplastic anemia. Study results and caveats: Patients and controls shared roughly 30 CD8+ CDR3 sequences, which appeared highly expressed in patients and within their immunodominant clones.

Patients chosen for sequencing had shown CD8+CD57+ cell expansion by flow cytometry. According to the study, genomic DNA was the template for TCR beta VDJ and CDR3 profiling. TCRdb reprocessed the reads with MiXCR, giving one entry per CDR3 protein. The repertoire includes some 120,000 distinct CDR3 sequences, approximately 40% of them detected once, and about 2.6% sits in the top ten. This CDR3 has 15 amino acids. V shed 5 bases and J shed 4 bases, with 17 bases lying between them. Sequencing used sorted CD4+, CD8+, or CD8+CD57+ T cells (not recorded which) from PBMCs. The J gene is TRBJ1-2, the V gene TRBV12-3 or TRBV12-4, with D unresolved. This receptor was obtained from a human donor with aplastic anemia. CDR3 DNA sequence: TGTGCCAGCAGTCCCACGCGCAGCAAATTCTATGGCTACACCTTC. This sequence encodes CASSPTRSKFYGYTF.